This T cell receptor (beta chain) was observed in a study of T cells in localized non-small cell lung cancer. TCRdb's table, derived via immunoSEQ multiplex PCR, lists solely in-frame clones and lacks some. The table shows around 70,000 clones, with about 81% occurring only once. This TCR derives from a female donor at least 60 years old with stage I lung adenocarcinoma. Source: peripheral blood, taken before any cancer treatment.

The CDR3 coding sequence is TGTGCCAGCAGCTTAGCGCTGACCACAGATACGCAGTATTTT. As protein: CASSLALTTDTQYF. The gene calls are TRBV11-1 and TRBJ2-3; D gene ambiguous. The length of the CDR3 is 14 residues. Germline-derived CDR1 and CDR2 are SGHAT and FQDESV (reference sequence). Trimming shortened V by 0 bases and J by 2 bases, and 6 bases separated the two germline ends. Full variable domain (remainder filled in from reference TRBV11-1 and TRBJ2-3): EAEVAQSPRYKITEKSQAVAFWCDPISGHATLYWYRQILGQGPELLVQFQDESVVDDSQLPKDRFSAERLKGVDSTLKIQPAELGDSAMYLCASSLALTTDTQYFGPGTRLTVL.